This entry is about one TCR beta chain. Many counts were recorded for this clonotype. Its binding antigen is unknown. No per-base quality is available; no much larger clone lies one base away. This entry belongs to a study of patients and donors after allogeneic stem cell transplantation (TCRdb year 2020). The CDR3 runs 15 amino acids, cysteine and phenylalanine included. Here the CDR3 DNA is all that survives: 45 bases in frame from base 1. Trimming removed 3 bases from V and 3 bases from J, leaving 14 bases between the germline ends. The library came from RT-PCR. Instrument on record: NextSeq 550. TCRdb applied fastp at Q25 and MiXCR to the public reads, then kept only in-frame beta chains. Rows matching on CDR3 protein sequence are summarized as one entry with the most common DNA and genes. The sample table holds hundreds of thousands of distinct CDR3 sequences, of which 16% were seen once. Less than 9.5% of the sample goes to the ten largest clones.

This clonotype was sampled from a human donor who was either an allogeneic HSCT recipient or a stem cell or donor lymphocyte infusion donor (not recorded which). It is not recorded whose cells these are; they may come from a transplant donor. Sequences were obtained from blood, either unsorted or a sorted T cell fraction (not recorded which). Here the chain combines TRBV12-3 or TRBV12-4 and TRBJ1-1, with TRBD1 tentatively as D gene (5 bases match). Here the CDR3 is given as CASSFGWGGHTEAFF. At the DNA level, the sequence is TGTGCCAGCAGTTTCGGTTGGGGGGGTCACACTGAAGCTTTCTTT.